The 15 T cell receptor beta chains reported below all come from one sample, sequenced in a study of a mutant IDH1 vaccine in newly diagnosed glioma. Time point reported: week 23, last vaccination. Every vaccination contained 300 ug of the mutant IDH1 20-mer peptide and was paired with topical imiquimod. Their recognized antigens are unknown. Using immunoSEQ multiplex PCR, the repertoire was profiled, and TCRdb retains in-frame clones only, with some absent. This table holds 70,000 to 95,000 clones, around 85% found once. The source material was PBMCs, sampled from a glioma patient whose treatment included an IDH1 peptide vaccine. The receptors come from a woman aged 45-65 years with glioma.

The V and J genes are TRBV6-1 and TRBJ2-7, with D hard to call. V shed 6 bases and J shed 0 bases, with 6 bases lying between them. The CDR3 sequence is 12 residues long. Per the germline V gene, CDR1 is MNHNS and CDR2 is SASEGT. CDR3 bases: TGTGCCAGCAGGACAAGCTCCTACGAGCAGTACTTC. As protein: CASRTSSYEQYF.

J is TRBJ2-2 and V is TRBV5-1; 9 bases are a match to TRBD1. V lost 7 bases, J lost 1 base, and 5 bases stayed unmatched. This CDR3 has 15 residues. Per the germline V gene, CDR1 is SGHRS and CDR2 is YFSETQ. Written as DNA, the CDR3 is TGCGCCAGCGCCCCGGACAGGGGGAACACCGGGGAGCTGTTTTTT. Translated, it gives CASAPDRGNTGELFF.

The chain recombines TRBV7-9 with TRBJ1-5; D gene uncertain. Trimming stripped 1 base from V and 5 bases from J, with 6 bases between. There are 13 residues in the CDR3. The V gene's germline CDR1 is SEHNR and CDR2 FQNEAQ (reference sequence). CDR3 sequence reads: CASSLGGDQPQHF. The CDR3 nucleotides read TGTGCCAGCAGCTTAGGTGGGGATCAGCCCCAGCATTTT. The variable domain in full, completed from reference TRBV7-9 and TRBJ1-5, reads DTGVSQNPRHKITKRGQNVTFRCDPISEHNRLYWYRQTLGQGPEFLTYFQNEAQLEKSRLLSDRFSAERPKGSFSTLEIQRTEQGDSAMYLCASSLGGDQPQHFGDGTRLSIL.

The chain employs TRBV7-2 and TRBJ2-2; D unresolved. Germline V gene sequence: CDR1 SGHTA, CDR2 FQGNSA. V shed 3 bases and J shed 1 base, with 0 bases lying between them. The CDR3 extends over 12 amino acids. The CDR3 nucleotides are TGTGCCAGCAGCTTGAACACCGGGGAGCTGTTTTTT. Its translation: CASSLNTGELFF.

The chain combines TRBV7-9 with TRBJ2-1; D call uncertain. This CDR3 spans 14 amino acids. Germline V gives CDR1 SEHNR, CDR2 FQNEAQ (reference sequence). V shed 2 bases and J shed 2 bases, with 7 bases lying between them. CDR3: CASSLPRAYNEQFF. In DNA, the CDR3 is TGTGCCAGCAGCTTACCCCGCGCCTACAATGAGCAGTTCTTC.

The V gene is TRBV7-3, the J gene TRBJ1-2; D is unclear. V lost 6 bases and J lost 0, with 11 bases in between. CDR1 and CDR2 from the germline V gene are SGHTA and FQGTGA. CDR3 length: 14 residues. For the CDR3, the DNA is TGTGCCAGCAGTCCAGGCGGTTCTAACTATGGCTACACCTTC. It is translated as CASSPGGSNYGYTF.

CDR3 nucleotide sequence: TGTGCCAGCAGCTTAGGGGCCTCCTCTGGGGCCAACGTCCTGACTTTC. This sequence encodes CASSLGASSGANVLTF. This sequence joins TRBV11-3 and TRBJ2-6, with no clear D. This CDR3 region has 16 residues. Trimming shortened V by 1 base and J by 0 bases, and 7 bases separated the two germline ends. Looked up from germline, CDR1 is SGHNT and CDR2 is YENEEA.

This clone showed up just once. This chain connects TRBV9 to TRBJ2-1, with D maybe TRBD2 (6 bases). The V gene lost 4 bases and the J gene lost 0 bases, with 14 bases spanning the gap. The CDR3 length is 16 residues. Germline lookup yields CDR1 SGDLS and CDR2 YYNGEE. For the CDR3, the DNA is TGTGCCAGCAGCCAGAGCCTAGCGAGCTCCTACAATGAGCAGTTCTTC. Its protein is CASSQSLASSYNEQFF.

The CDR3 nucleotides read TGTGCCAGCAGCTTCGAGCAGTACTTC. Translating it yields CASSFEQYF. The rearrangement uses TRBV28 and TRBJ2-7, with D unclear. Trimming cost V 6 bases and J 6 bases, with 3 bases left between them. Germline V CDR1 and CDR2: MDHEN, SYDVKM. The CDR3 runs 9 residues.

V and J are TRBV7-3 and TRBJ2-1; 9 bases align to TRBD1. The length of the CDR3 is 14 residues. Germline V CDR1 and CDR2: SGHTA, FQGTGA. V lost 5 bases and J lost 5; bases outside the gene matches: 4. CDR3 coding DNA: TGTGCCAGCAGCCGGACAGGGGACCACAATGAGCAGTTCTTC. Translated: CASSRTGDHNEQFF.

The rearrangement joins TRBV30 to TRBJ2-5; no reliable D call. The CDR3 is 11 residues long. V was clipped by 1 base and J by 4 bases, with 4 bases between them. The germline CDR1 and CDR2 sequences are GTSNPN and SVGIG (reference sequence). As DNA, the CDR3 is TGTGCCTGGAGTGGGGGAGAGACCCAGTACTTC. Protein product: CAWSGGETQYF. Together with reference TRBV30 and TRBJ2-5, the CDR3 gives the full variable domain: SQTIHQWPATLVQPVGSPLSLECTVEGTSNPNLYWYRQAAGRGLQLLFYSVGIGQISSEVPQNLSASRPQDRQFILSSKKLLLSDSGFYLCAWSGGETQYFGPGTRLLVL.

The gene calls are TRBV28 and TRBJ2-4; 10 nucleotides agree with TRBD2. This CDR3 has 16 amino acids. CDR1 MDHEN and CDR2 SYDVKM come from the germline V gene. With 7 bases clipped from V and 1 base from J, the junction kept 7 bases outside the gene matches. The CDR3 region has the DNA TGTGCCAGCACAAAGCCGGGACTAGCGGCCAAAAACATTCAGTACTTC. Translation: CASTKPGLAAKNIQYF.

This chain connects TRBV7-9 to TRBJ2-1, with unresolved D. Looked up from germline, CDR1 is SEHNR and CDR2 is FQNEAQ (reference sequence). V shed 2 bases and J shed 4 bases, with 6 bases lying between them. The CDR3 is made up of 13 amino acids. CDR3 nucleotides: TGTGCCAGCAGCTTACCACAGTACAATGAGCAGTTCTTC. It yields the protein CASSLPQYNEQFF. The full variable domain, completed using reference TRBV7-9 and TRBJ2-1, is DTGVSQNPRHKITKRGQNVTFRCDPISEHNRLYWYRQTLGQGPEFLTYFQNEAQLEKSRLLSDRFSAERPKGSFSTLEIQRTEQGDSAMYLCASSLPQYNEQFFGPGTRLTVL.

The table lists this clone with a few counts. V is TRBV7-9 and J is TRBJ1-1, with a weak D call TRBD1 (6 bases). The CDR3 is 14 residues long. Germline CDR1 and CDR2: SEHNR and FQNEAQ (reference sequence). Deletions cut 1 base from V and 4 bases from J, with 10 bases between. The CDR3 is CASSLETGSTEAFF. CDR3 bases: TGTGCCAGCAGCTTAGAGACAGGAAGCACTGAAGCTTTCTTT.

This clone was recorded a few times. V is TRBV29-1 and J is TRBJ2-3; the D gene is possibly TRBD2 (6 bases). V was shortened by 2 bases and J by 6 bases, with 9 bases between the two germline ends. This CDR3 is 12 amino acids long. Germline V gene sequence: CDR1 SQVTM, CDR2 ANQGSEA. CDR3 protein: CSVESGADTQYF. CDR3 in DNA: TGCAGCGTTGAATCGGGAGCGGATACGCAGTATTTT.